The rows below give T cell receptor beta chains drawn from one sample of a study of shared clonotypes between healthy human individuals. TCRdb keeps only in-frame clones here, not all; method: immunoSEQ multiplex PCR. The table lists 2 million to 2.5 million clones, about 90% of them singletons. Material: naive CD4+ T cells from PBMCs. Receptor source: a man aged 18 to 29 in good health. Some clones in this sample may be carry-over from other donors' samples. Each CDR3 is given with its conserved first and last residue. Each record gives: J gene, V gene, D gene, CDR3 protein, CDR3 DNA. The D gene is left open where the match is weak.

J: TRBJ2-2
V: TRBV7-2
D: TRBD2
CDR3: CASSFLAGGTGELFF
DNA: TGTGCCAGCAGCTTCTTAGCGGGAGGAACCGGGGAGCTGTTTTTT

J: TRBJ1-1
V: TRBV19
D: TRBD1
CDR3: CASSRQGTGEAFF
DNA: TGTGCCAGTAGCAGACAGGGGACGGGTGAAGCTTTCTTT

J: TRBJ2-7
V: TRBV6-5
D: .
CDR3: CASTPSGTDYEQYF
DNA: TGTGCCAGCACCCCCTCAGGGACTGACTACGAGCAGTACTTC

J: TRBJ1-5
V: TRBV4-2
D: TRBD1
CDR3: CASSQLGTGGQPQHF
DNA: TGTGCCAGCAGCCAACTGGGGACAGGAGGTCAGCCCCAGCATTTT

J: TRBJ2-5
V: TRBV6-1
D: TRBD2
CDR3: CASNPTSGSETQYF
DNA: TGTGCCAGCAACCCGACTAGCGGGAGCGAGACCCAGTACTTC

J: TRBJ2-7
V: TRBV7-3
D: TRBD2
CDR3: CASSQGLANNGAYEQYF
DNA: TGTGCCAGCAGCCAGGGACTAGCGAATAACGGTGCCTACGAGCAGTACTTC

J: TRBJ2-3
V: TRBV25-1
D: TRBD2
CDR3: CASSESVASGISDTQYF
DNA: TGTGCCAGCAGTGAATCCGTGGCTAGCGGGATATCAGATACGCAGTATTTT

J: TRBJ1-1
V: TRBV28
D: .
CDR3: CASSPVSRVTEAFF
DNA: TGTGCCAGCAGTCCCGTATCCAGGGTCACTGAAGCTTTCTTT

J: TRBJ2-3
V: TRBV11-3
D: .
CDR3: CASSLARQEDTQYF
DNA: TGTGCCAGCAGCTTAGCTCGCCAGGAGGATACGCAGTATTTT

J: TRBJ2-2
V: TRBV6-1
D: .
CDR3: CASSLGLGRGELFF
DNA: TGTGCCAGCAGTTTGGGACTCGGGCGCGGGGAGCTGTTTTTT

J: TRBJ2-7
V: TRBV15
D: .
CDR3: CATSRDRAGSYEQYF
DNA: TGTGCCACCAGCAGAGATAGGGCAGGTTCCTACGAGCAGTACTTC